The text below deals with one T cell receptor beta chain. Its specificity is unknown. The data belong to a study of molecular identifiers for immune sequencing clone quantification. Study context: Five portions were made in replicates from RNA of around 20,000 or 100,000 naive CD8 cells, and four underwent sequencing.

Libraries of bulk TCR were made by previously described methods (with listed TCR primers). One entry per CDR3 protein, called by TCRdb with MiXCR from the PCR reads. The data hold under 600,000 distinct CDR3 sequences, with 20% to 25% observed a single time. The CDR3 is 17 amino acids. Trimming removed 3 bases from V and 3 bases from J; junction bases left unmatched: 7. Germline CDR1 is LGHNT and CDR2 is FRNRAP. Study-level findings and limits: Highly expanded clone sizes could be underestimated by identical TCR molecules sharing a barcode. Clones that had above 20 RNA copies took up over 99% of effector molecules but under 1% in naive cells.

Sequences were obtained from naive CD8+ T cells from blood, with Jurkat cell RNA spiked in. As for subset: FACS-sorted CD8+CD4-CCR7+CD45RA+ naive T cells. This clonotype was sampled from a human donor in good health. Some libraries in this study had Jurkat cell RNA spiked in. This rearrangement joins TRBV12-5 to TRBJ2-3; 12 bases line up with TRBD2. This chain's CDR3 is CASGFGLAGRQTDTQYF. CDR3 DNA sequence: TGTGCTAGTGGTTTCGGACTAGCGGGAAGGCAGACAGATACGCAGTATTTT.